This is a list of T cell receptor beta chains from one sample in a study of T cell responses to AZD1222 COVID-19 vaccine. Data came from immunoSEQ multiplex PCR; TCRdb stores just in-frame clones and leaves some out. Found here are some 160,000 clones, about nine tenths of them singletons; the top ten hold 1.5% to 2%. The material was peripheral blood, obtained on day 0 of AZD1222 vaccination. The source is an adult in good health. CDR3s include the opening cysteine and the closing phenylalanine or tryptophan. D genes are given only for firm matches. For some rows the clone size is stated as once, few or many, or as a class when expanded; others skip it.

clone_size j_call v_call d_call cdr3_nt cdr3_aa
NA TRBJ1-2 TRBV5-1 NA TGCGCCAGCAGCTTGGCCCGGCGGGAAAGTGGCTACACCTTC CASSLARRESGYTF
NA TRBJ1-4 TRBV3-1/TRBV3-2 TRBD1 TGTGCCAGCAGCCAAGGGACAGGGAATGAAAAACTGTTTTTT CASSQGTGNEKLFF
once TRBJ1-1 TRBV5-1 NA TGCGCCAGCAGCTTGGACATGAACACTGAAGCTTTCTTT CASSLDMNTEAFF
NA TRBJ1-4 TRBV19 NA TGTGCCACCCGGAGAAGAGAAGGTAATGAAAAACTGTTTTTT CATRRREGNEKLFF
NA TRBJ2-2 TRBV9 TRBD2 TGTGCCAGCAGCGTGACCCCAGCGGGGCACACCGGGGAGCTGTTTTTT CASSVTPAGHTGELFF
once TRBJ1-2 TRBV19 NA TGTGCCAGTGCCGATGTCGGGGGAGGTAACTATGGCTACACCTTC CASADVGGGNYGYTF
NA TRBJ1-2 TRBV5-4 TRBD1 TGTGCCAGCAGCCGGACAGGGGCGAACTATGGCTACACCTTC CASSRTGANYGYTF
NA TRBJ2-1 TRBV6-2/TRBV6-3 TRBD2 TGTGCCAGCAGTTACTCTAGGACTAGCGGGGAAAAACCGTCCTACAATGAGCAGTTCTTC CASSYSRTSGEKPSYNEQFF
NA TRBJ1-5 TRBV7-9 TRBD1 TGTGCCAGCAGGGGGACAGGGGGCGATCAGCCCCAGCATTTT CASRGTGGDQPQHF
NA TRBJ1-6 TRBV6-5 TRBD1 TGTGCCAGCAGTTTCGTACAGGGGAATTCACCCCTCCACTTT CASSFVQGNSPLHF
NA TRBJ2-3 TRBV6-1 NA TGTGCCAGCAGCCTAGCTTCAGATACGCAGTATTTT CASSLASDTQYF
once TRBJ1-4 TRBV10-1 NA TGCGCCAGCAGTACTAACACGGACGGAGAACTGTTTTTT CASSTNTDGELFF
NA TRBJ1-2 TRBV11-2 NA TGTGCCAGCAGCTTAGTTGGCAGGGATGGCTACACCTTC CASSLVGRDGYTF
NA TRBJ2-7 TRBV5-1 NA TGCGCCAGCGGATTTGGGGCCTACGAGCAGTACTTC CASGFGAYEQYF
NA TRBJ2-1 TRBV6-5 NA TGTGCCAGCAAGGAGGAGCGGCACCTGCACAATGAGCAGTTCTTC CASKEERHLHNEQFF
NA TRBJ2-4 TRBV20-1 TRBD2 TGCAGTGCTAGTCTAGCGGGAGCAGAGGCCAAAAACATTCAGTACTTC CSASLAGAEAKNIQYF
NA TRBJ2-1 TRBV7-3 TRBD1 TGTGCCAGCAGCTTAGGCCCCGGGACAGGGTACAATGAGCAGTTCTTC CASSLGPGTGYNEQFF
NA TRBJ2-2 TRBV30 NA TGTGCCTGGATGATTCGCTTGTCGGGGACCGGGGAGCTGTTTTTT CAWMIRLSGTGELFF
NA TRBJ1-1 TRBV14 TRBD1 TGTGCCAGCAGCCAATTGACAGGGGCGAACACTGAAGCTTTCTTT CASSQLTGANTEAFF
NA TRBJ2-7 TRBV30 NA TGTGCCTGGAGTGGCCTAGCGCATTTCTCCTACGAGCAGTACTTC CAWSGLAHFSYEQYF
NA TRBJ2-3 TRBV18 NA TGTGCCAGCTCGCTACAGGGGGGGGGCACAGATACGCAGTATTTT CASSLQGGGTDTQYF
NA TRBJ2-7 TRBV7-9 NA TGTGCCAGCAGCTCCGGGGGGACAGCCTACGAGCAGTACTTC CASSSGGTAYEQYF
NA TRBJ1-1 TRBV9 NA TGTGCCAGCAGCGTAGCAGGGAGGGGCACTGAAGCTTTCTTT CASSVAGRGTEAFF
NA TRBJ2-7 TRBV19 NA TGTGCCAGTAGTATAGATGAGGGCTCCTACGAGCAGTACTTC CASSIDEGSYEQYF
NA TRBJ1-1 TRBV4-2 TRBD1 TGTGCCAGCAGCCCCCCCACACAGGGGATGAACACTGAAGCTTTCTTT CASSPPTQGMNTEAFF
NA TRBJ1-5 TRBV5-1 TRBD1 TGCGCCAGCAGCTCGGGACAGGGGTCCTATCAGCCCCAGCATTTT CASSSGQGSYQPQHF
NA TRBJ1-3 TRBV27 NA TGTGCCAGCAGCCTATACCTACCCCGAGCGGGAAACACCATATATTTT CASSLYLPRAGNTIYF
NA TRBJ1-2 TRBV18 NA TGTGCCAGCTCACCATCCTCGGACGGCTACACCTTC CASSPSSDGYTF
NA TRBJ2-7 TRBV19 NA TGTGCCAGTAGTATGGGTTGGAGCGACGAGCAGTACTTC CASSMGWSDEQYF
NA TRBJ2-3 TRBV18 NA TGTGCCAGCTCACCTTCCGGGACTCTTCCCACAGATACGCAGTATTTT CASSPSGTLPTDTQYF
NA TRBJ1-3 TRBV5-1 NA TGCGCCAGCAGCTTGGGAGCGTCGGGAAACACCATATATTTT CASSLGASGNTIYF
NA TRBJ2-2 TRBV7-9 NA TGTGCCAGCAGCTTAGTTCAGGGCGGGGAGCTGTTTTTT CASSLVQGGELFF
NA TRBJ2-4 TRBV3-1/TRBV3-2 NA TGTGCCAGCAGCCAAGGGGGGTCCAAAAACATTCAGTACTTC CASSQGGSKNIQYF
NA TRBJ2-7 TRBV12-3/TRBV12-4 NA TGTGCCAGCAGTTTAATCGACGAGCAGTACTTC CASSLIDEQYF
NA TRBJ2-5 TRBV5-1 NA TGCGCCAGCAGCTTGATACAGGGACGGGAGACCCAGTACTTC CASSLIQGRETQYF
once TRBJ1-2 TRBV6-6 TRBD1 TGTGCCAGCAGTCCCCGGGACAGGGGCTTCGGCTACACCTTC CASSPRDRGFGYTF
once TRBJ1-1 TRBV7-2 NA TGTGCCAGCAGCCCCGGACAGAATTTGAACACTGAAGCTTTCTTT CASSPGQNLNTEAFF
NA TRBJ2-7 TRBV11-2 NA TGTGCCAGCAGCTTAGCGGGAGTATACTACGAGCAGTACTTC CASSLAGVYYEQYF
once TRBJ2-2 TRBV30 NA TGTGCCTGGAGTCACAGGGTGGGCACCGGGGAGCTGTTTTTT CAWSHRVGTGELFF
NA TRBJ2-1 TRBV24-1 TRBD1 TGTGCCACCAGTGACAATTTCCCGGGACAGGGGGAAAATGAGCAGTTCTTC CATSDNFPGQGENEQFF
NA TRBJ1-2 TRBV5-6 TRBD1 TGTGCCAGCAGCTTAGAGGAGGGGGCTGTAGGCTACACCTTC CASSLEEGAVGYTF
NA TRBJ2-2 TRBV12-5 NA TGTGCTAGTGGTATAGGAGGGGGCGCGAACACCGGGGAGCTGTTTTTT CASGIGGGANTGELFF
once TRBJ1-6 TRBV7-2 TRBD1 TGTGCCAGCAGCGACTCAGGGGGCGTTCGGTCACCCCTCCACTTT CASSDSGGVRSPLHF
NA TRBJ1-6 TRBV18 NA TGTGCCAGCTCACCACCCGGCGGGGGTGATAATTCACCCCTCCACTTT CASSPPGGGDNSPLHF
once TRBJ2-7 TRBV10-3 NA TGTGCCATCAGTGAGTTGGGGGAGCAGTACTTC CAISELGEQYF
NA TRBJ1-4 TRBV6-2/TRBV6-3 NA TGTGCCAGCAGTTACGGGGGGACGGGAAATGAAAAACTGTTTTTT CASSYGGTGNEKLFF
NA TRBJ1-5 TRBV5-4 NA TGTGCCAGCAGCTTGGAAGGAAGGGATCAGCCCCAGCATTTT CASSLEGRDQPQHF
NA TRBJ1-1 TRBV12-3/TRBV12-4 NA TGTGCCAGCAGTTCTCAGGTTCTAAGGGCTTTCTTT CASSSQVLRAFF
NA TRBJ2-7 TRBV4-2 TRBD1 TGTGCCAGCAGCCAAATAGGACAGGGACCTTCCTACGAGCAGTACTTC CASSQIGQGPSYEQYF
few TRBJ2-7 TRBV3-1/TRBV3-2 TRBD1 TGTGCCAGCAGCCCCGGACAGGGGGCAGGGGAGCAGTACTTC CASSPGQGAGEQYF
NA TRBJ2-1 TRBV5-4 TRBD2 TGTGCTGCTAGTAGCGGGGCCCCCTCCTACAATGAGCAGTTCTTC CAASSGAPSYNEQFF
NA TRBJ1-2 TRBV5-5 NA TGTGCCAGCAGCCGACAGGCCACGGGGACCTATGGCTACACCTTC CASSRQATGTYGYTF
few TRBJ1-6 TRBV3-1/TRBV3-2 TRBD1 TGTGCCAGCAGCCTTACAGGGGGCAGAGATTCACCCCTCCACTTT CASSLTGGRDSPLHF
NA TRBJ1-2 TRBV7-9 TRBD1 TGTGCCAGCAGCTTAGGAGACAGGGAGTGGGCCGGCTACACCTTC CASSLGDREWAGYTF
NA TRBJ2-2 TRBV7-9 TRBD2 TGTGCCAGCAGCTGGCGGACTAGCGGGAGTAGAACCGGGGAGCTGTTTTTT CASSWRTSGSRTGELFF
once TRBJ1-2 TRBV27 NA TGTGCCAGCGGTAAACTCGACAGGAACTATGGCTACACCTTC CASGKLDRNYGYTF
NA TRBJ2-1 TRBV4-2 NA TGTGCCAGCAGCCAAGTGGCCAGGGGTAGTGAGCAGTTCTTC CASSQVARGSEQFF
once TRBJ1-5 TRBV6-6 TRBD1 TGTGCCAGCAGTTACCCGGGACAGCATCAGCCCCAGCATTTT CASSYPGQHQPQHF